The rows below give T cell receptor beta chains drawn from one sample of a study of T-cell reconstitution after alpha-beta-depleted transplantation in children. TCRdb re-derived calls from the PCR reads in MiXCR, one entry per CDR3 protein. The table records roughly 790,000 distinct CDR3 sequences, 16% of them present only once. Here the sequenced sample was PBMCs, mostly from graft donor cells, taken 360 days after TCRalphabeta/CD19-depleted stem cell transplant. The receptors stem from a male patient aged 10-17 years who had a stem cell transplant for acute lymphoblastic leukemia, so the T cells may come from the graft donor. Both conserved end residues are part of each CDR3. The order of the fields is clone size, J gene, D gene, V gene, CDR3 protein, CDR3 DNA. The D gene is left open where the match is weak. Expanded clones get a size class; other rows say once, few or many, or leave the size out.

size: .; J: TRBJ1-2; D: .; V: TRBV29-1; CDR3: CSVQGPGYTF; DNA: TGCAGCGTCCAGGGCCCAGGCTACACCTTC
size: few; J: TRBJ1-1; D: .; V: TRBV20-1; CDR3: CSARVGNQWNTEAFF; DNA: TGCAGTGCTAGAGTGGGTAATCAGTGGAACACTGAAGCTTTCTTT
size: few; J: TRBJ2-1; D: TRBD2; V: TRBV7-3; CDR3: CASSATGGGNEQFF; DNA: TGTGCCAGCAGCGCCACGGGAGGGGGTAATGAGCAGTTCTTC
size: few; J: TRBJ2-7; D: TRBD2; V: TRBV2; CDR3: CASSETGTSVHEQYF; DNA: TGTGCCAGCAGTGAAACAGGGACTAGCGTCCACGAGCAGTACTTC
size: once; J: TRBJ1-5; D: TRBD1; V: TRBV6-5; CDR3: CASSSRAQGVNQPQHF; DNA: TGTGCCAGCAGTTCCCGGGCTCAGGGGGTCAATCAGCCCCAGCATTTT
size: many; J: TRBJ1-1; D: .; V: TRBV29-1; CDR3: CSVEITAYTEAFF; DNA: TGCAGCGTTGAAATTACAGCTTACACTGAAGCTTTCTTT
size: .; J: TRBJ1-1; D: .; V: TRBV5-1; CDR3: CASSRIGSSNTEAFF; DNA: TGCGCCAGCAGCCGAATAGGGTCTTCGAACACTGAAGCTTTCTTT
size: few; J: TRBJ2-3; D: .; V: TRBV27; CDR3: CAGQRRNTDTQYF; DNA: TGTGCCGGACAGAGGCGAAACACAGATACGCAGTATTTT
size: .; J: TRBJ2-5; D: .; V: TRBV5-1; CDR3: CASSLVLNQETQYF; DNA: TGCGCCAGCAGCTTGGTCTTGAACCAAGAGACCCAGTACTTC
size: few; J: TRBJ2-1; D: TRBD2; V: TRBV19; CDR3: CASSIGGLAGLNEQFF; DNA: TGTGCCAGTAGTATAGGAGGACTAGCGGGGCTCAATGAGCAGTTCTTC
size: many; J: TRBJ2-7; D: .; V: TRBV6-4; CDR3: CASSGSRGYEQYF; DNA: TGTGCCAGCAGTGGTAGCAGGGGCTACGAGCAGTACTTC
size: .; J: TRBJ2-7; D: .; V: TRBV6-5; CDR3: CASSYDRLMYEQYF; DNA: TGTGCCAGCAGTTACGACAGGCTTATGTACGAGCAGTACTTC
size: few; J: TRBJ2-4; D: .; V: TRBV21-1; CDR3: CASSNDREKYF; DNA: TGTGCCAGCAGCAACGACAGGGAGAAGTACTTC
size: many; J: TRBJ1-3; D: .; V: TRBV11-2; CDR3: CASSWTAGNTIYF; DNA: TGTGCCAGCAGCTGGACAGCTGGAAACACCATATATTTT
size: many; J: TRBJ2-5; D: TRBD1; V: TRBV5-6; CDR3: CASSVTGEETQYF; DNA: TGTGCCAGCAGCGTAACAGGGGAAGAGACCCAGTACTTC
size: .; J: TRBJ2-5; D: TRBD2; V: TRBV7-6; CDR3: CASSVGLAGEETQYF; DNA: TGTGCCAGCAGCGTAGGACTAGCGGGAGAAGAGACCCAGTACTTC
size: few; J: TRBJ2-1; D: TRBD2; V: TRBV20-1; CDR3: CSAPGLADYNEQFF; DNA: TGCAGTGCCCCAGGACTAGCGGACTACAATGAGCAGTTCTTC
size: .; J: TRBJ2-1; D: TRBD1; V: TRBV27; CDR3: CASRGPGQGAILAGGDEQFF; DNA: TGTGCCAGCAGGGGCCCGGGACAGGGGGCGATTTTAGCGGGAGGTGATGAGCAGTTCTTC
size: many; J: TRBJ2-7; D: .; V: TRBV5-1; CDR3: CASSFPSSEQYF; DNA: TGCGCCAGCAGCTTCCCTTCAAGCGAGCAGTACTTC
size: .; J: TRBJ2-5; D: .; V: TRBV7-6; CDR3: CASSLVGLWDWEETQYF; DNA: TGTGCCAGCAGCTTAGTGGGGTTGTGGGATTGGGAAGAGACCCAGTACTTC
size: .; J: TRBJ2-2; D: TRBD1; V: TRBV5-1; CDR3: CASSSIQGAPTGELFF; DNA: TGCGCCAGCAGCTCGATCCAGGGGGCGCCCACCGGGGAGCTGTTTTTT
size: .; J: TRBJ1-6; D: TRBD1; V: TRBV6-1; CDR3: CASRDRGYYNSPLHF; DNA: TGTGCCAGCAGGGACAGGGGATATTATAATTCACCCCTCCACTTT
size: many; J: TRBJ1-1; D: .; V: TRBV18; CDR3: CASSPLDRNTEAFF; DNA: TGTGCCAGCAGCCCCCTTGACCGCAACACTGAAGCTTTCTTT
size: many; J: TRBJ2-3; D: .; V: TRBV12-3/TRBV12-4; CDR3: CASTPPLAADTQYF; DNA: TGTGCCAGCACCCCCCCCTTAGCGGCAGATACGCAGTATTTT
size: few; J: TRBJ2-1; D: TRBD1; V: TRBV5-1; CDR3: CASSNGTGYWRRTYNEQFF; DNA: TGCGCCAGCAGCAATGGGACAGGGTATTGGAGACGGACCTACAATGAGCAGTTCTTC
size: few; J: TRBJ2-3; D: .; V: TRBV18; CDR3: CASSPAIGSSDTQYF; DNA: TGTGCCAGCTCACCGGCAATCGGTTCTTCAGATACGCAGTATTTT
size: few; J: TRBJ2-1; D: TRBD2; V: TRBV14; CDR3: CASSPRYLAVTYNEQFF; DNA: TGTGCCAGCAGCCCCCGTTATCTAGCGGTTACCTACAATGAGCAGTTCTTC
size: few; J: TRBJ2-3; D: .; V: TRBV6-2/TRBV6-3; CDR3: CASSFSTRQRFTDTQYF; DNA: TGTGCCAGCAGTTTTTCCACCCGACAGCGGTTCACAGATACGCAGTATTTT
size: many; J: TRBJ1-1; D: .; V: TRBV5-1; CDR3: CASSLEGGFAEAFF; DNA: TGCGCCAGCAGCTTGGAAGGGGGGTTCGCTGAAGCTTTCTTT